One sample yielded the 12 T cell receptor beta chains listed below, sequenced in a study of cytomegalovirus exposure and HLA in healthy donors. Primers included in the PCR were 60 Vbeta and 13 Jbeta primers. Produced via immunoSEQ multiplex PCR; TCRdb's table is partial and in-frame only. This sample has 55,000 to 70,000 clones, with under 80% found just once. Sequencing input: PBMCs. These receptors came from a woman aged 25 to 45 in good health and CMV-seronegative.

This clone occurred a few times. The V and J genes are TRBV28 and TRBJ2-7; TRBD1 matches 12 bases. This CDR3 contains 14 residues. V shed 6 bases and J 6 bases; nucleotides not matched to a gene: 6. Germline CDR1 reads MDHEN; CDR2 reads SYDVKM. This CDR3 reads CASRKGTGGSEQYF. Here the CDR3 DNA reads TGTGCCAGCAGAAAAGGGACAGGGGGCAGCGAGCAGTACTTC.

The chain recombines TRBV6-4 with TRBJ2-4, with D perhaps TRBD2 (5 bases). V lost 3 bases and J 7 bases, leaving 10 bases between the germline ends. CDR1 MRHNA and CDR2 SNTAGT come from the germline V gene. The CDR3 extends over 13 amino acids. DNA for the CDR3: TGTGCCAGCAGTGAGGCGGGCAGGAACATTCAGTACTTC. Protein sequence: CASSEAGRNIQYF.

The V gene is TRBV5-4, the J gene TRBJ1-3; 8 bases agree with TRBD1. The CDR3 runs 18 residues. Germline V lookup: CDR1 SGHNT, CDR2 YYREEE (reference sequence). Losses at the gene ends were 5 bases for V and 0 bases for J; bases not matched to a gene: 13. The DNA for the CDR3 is TGTGCCAGCAGGCCGGGGGACAGGAATGTTCGCTCTGGAAACACCATATATTTT. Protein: CASRPGDRNVRSGNTIYF.

The CDR3 reads CASSLGSYNQPQHF. The DNA of the CDR3 is TGTGCCAGTAGTCTCGGGTCGTACAATCAGCCCCAGCATTTT. This chain links TRBV19 with TRBJ1-5; D remains ambiguous. The germline V and J ends were trimmed by 5 bases and 3 bases, with 11 bases remaining between them. The CDR3 sequence is 14 residues long. CDR1 is LNHDA and CDR2 is SQIVND in the germline V gene (reference sequence).

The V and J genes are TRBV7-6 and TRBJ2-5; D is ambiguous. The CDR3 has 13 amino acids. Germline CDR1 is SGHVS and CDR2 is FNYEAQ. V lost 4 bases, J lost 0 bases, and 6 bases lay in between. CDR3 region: CASSSSYQETQYF. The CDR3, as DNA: TGTGCCAGCAGCTCCTCGTACCAAGAGACCCAGTACTTC.

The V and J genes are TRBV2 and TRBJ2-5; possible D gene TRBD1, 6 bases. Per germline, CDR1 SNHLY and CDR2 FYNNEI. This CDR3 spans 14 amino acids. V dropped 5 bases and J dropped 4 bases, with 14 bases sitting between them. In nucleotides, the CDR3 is TGTGCCAGCAGTCCCCGGACAGAGGGAGAGACCCAGTACTTC. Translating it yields CASSPRTEGETQYF.

CDR3 coding DNA: TGCGCCAGCAGCCCGGGCGGGCCTTTAGGGACAGGGAAAAACTATGGCTACACCTTC. Translating gives CASSPGGPLGTGKNYGYTF. This sequence joins TRBV4-1 and TRBJ1-2; 9 bases are a match to TRBD1. Per germline, CDR1 MGHRA and CDR2 YSYEKL. The junction had 17 bases not matched to a gene; V was cut back by 4 bases and J by 2 bases. The CDR3 runs to 19 residues.

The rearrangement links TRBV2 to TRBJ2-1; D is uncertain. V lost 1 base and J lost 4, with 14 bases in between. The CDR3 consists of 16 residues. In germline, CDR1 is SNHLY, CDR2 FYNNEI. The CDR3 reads CASSEDFTELYNEQFF. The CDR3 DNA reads TGTGCCAGCAGTGAAGACTTCACCGAGCTATACAATGAGCAGTTCTTC.

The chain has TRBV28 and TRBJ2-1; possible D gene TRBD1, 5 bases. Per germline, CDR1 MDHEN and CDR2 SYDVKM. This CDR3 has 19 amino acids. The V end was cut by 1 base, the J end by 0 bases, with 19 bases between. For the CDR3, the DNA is TGTGCCAGCAGTTTATCGCGGAACAGGAAAATTTACTCCTACAATGAGCAGTTCTTC. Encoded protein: CASSLSRNRKIYSYNEQFF.

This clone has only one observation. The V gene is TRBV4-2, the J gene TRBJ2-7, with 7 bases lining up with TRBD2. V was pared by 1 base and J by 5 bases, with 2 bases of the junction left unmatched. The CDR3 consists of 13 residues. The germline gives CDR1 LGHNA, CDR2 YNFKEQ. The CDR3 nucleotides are TGTGCCAGCAGCCAAGTAGGGAGGGACGAGCAGTACTTC. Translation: CASSQVGRDEQYF.

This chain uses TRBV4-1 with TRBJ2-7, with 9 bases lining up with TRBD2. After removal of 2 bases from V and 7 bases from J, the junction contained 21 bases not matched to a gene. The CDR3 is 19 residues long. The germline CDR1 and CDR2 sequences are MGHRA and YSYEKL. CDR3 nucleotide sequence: TGCGCCAGCAGCCAACTCCTCGGGACTAGCAGTCGCCCGCTACGGGAGCAGTACTTC. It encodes CASSQLLGTSSRPLREQYF.

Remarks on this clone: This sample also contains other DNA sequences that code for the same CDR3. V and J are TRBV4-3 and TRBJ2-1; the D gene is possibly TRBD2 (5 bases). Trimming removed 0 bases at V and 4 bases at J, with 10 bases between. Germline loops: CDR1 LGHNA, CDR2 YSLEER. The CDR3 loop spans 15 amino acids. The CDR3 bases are TGCGCCAGCAGCCAAGAGGGCGGAGGATACAATGAGCAGTTCTTC. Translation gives CASSQEGGGYNEQFF.